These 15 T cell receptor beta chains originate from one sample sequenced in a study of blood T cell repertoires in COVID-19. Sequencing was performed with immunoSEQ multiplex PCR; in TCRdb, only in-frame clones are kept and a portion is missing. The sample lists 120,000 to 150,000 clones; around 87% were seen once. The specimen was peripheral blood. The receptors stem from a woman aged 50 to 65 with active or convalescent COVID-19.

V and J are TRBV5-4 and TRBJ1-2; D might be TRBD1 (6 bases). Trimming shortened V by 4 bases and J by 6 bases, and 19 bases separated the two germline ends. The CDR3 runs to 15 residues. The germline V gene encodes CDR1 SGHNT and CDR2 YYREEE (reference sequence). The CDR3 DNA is TGTGCCAGCAGCCCCGGGGGGCGGAGCAGGAATGGCTACACCTTC. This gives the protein CASSPGGRSRNGYTF.

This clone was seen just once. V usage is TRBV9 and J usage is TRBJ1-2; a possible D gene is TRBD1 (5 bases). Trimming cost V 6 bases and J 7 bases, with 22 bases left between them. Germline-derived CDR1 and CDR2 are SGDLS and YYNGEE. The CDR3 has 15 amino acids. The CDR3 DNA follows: TGTGCCAGCACCCCATCGGGAGGGGATGCTGGTGGCTACACCTTC. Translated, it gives CASTPSGGDAGGYTF.

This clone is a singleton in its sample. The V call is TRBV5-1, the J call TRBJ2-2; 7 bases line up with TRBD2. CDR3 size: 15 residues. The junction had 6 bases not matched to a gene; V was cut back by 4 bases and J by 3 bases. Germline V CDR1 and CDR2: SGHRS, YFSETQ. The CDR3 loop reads CASSLRLAHTGELFF. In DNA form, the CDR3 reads TGCGCCAGCAGCCTAAGACTAGCTCACACCGGGGAGCTGTTTTTT.

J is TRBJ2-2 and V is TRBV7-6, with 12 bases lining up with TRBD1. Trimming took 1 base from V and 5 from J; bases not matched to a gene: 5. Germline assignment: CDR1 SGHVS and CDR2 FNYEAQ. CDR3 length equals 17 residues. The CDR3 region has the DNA TGTGCCAGCAGCTTAGGCCGGGGACAGGGGGCTACCGGGGAGCTGTTTTTT. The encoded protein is CASSLGRGQGATGELFF.

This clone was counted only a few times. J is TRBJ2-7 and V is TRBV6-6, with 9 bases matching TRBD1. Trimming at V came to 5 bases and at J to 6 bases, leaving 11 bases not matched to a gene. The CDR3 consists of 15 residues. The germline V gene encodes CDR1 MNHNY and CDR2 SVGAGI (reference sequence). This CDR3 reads CASSPPGQGISEQYF. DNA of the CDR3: TGTGCCAGCAGTCCCCCGGGACAGGGTATCTCCGAGCAGTACTTC.

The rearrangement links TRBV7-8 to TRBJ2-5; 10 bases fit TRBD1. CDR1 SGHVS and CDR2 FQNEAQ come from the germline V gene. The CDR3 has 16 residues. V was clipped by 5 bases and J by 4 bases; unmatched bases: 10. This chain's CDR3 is CASSALTGGKGETQYF. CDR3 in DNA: TGTGCCAGCAGCGCATTGACAGGGGGCAAGGGAGAGACCCAGTACTTC.

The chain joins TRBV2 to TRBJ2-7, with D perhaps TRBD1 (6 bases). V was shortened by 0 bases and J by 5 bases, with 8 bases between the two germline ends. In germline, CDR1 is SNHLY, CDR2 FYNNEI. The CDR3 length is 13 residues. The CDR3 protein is CASSEANRDEQYF. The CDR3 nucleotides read TGTGCCAGCAGTGAAGCGAACAGGGACGAGCAGTACTTC.

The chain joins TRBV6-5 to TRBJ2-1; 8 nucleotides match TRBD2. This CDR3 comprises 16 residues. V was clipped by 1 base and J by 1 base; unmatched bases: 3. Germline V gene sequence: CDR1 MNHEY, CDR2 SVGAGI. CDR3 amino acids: CASSYFSGASYNEQFF. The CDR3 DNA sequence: TGTGCCAGCAGTTACTTTAGCGGGGCATCCTACAATGAGCAGTTCTTC.

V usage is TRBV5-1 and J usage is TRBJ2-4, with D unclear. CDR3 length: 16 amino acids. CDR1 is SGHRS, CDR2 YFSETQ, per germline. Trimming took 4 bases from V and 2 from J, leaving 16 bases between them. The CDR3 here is CASSLHDSSTKNIQYF. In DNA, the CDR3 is TGCGCCAGCAGCCTTCACGATAGCAGCACCAAAAACATTCAGTACTTC.

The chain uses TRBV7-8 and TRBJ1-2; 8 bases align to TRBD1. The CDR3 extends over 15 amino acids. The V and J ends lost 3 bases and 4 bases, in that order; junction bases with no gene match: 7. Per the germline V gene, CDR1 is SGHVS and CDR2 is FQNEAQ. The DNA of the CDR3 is TGTGCCAGCAGCTTCCGAGGGGGACAGGTCTATGGCTACACCTTC. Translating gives CASSFRGGQVYGYTF.

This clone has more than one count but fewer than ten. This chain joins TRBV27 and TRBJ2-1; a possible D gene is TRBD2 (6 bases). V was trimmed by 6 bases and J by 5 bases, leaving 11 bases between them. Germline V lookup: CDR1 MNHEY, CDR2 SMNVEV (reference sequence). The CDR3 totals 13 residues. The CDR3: CASRYSGNNEQFF. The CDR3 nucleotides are TGTGCCAGCAGATATAGCGGAAACAATGAGCAGTTCTTC.

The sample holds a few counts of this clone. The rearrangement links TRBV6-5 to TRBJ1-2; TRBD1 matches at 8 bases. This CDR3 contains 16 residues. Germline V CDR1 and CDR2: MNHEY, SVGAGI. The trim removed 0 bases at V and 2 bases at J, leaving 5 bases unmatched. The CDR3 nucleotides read TGTGCCAGCAGTTACTCACAGGGGGAGTTAAACTATGGCTACACCTTC. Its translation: CASSYSQGELNYGYTF.

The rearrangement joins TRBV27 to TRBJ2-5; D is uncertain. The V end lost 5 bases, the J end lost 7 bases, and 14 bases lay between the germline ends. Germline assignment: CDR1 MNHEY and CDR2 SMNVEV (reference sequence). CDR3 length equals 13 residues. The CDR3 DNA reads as TGTGCCAGCAGTGAACAGATCTTCGGGACCCAGTACTTC. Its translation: CASSEQIFGTQYF.

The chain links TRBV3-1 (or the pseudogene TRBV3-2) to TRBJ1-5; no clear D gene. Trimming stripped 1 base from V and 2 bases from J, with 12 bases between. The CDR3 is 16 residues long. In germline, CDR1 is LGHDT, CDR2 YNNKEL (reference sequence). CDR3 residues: CASSQVFQSRNQPQHF. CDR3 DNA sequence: TGTGCCAGCAGCCAAGTATTCCAGTCCCGCAATCAGCCCCAGCATTTT.

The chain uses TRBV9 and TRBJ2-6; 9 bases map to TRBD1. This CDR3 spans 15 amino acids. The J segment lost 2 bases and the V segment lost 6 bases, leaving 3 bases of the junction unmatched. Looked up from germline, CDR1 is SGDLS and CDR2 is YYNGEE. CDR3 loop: CASTTGGAGANVLTF. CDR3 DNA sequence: TGTGCCAGCACAACAGGGGGCGCTGGGGCCAACGTCCTGACTTTC.